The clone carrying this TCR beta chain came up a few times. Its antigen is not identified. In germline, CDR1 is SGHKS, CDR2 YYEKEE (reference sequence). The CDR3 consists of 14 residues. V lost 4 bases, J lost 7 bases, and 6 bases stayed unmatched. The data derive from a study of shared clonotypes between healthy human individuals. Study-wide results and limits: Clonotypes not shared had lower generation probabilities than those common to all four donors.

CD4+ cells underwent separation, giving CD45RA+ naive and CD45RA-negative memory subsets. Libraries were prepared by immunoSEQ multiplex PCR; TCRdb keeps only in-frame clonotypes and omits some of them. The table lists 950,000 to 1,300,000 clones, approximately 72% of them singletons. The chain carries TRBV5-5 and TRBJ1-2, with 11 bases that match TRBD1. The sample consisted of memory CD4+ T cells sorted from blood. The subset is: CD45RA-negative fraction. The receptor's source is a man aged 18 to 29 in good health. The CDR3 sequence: CASSPGQGASGYTF. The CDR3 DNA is TGTGCCAGCAGCCCCGGACAGGGGGCTTCTGGCTACACCTTC.